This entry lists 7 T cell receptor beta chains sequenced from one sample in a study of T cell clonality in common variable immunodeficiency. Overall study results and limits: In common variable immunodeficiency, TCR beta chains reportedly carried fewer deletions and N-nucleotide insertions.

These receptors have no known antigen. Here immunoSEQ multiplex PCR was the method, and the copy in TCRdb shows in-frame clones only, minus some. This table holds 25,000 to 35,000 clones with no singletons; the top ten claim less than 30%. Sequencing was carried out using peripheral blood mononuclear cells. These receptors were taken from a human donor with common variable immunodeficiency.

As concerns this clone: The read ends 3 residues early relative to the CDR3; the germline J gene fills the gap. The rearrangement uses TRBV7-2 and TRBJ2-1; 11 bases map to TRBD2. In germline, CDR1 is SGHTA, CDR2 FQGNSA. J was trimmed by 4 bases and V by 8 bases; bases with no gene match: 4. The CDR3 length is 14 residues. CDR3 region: CASRGTSGYNEQFF. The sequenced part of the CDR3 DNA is TGTGCCAGCCGGGGGACTAGCGGATACAATGAG.

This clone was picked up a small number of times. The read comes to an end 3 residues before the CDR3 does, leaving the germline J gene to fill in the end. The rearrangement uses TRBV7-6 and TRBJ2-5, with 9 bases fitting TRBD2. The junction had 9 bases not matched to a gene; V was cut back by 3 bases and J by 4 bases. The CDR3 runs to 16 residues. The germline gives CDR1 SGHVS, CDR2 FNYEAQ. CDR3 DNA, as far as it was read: TGTGCCAGCAGCTTGCGGGGGGGCCAGGAGGGAGAGACC. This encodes CASSLRGGQEGET. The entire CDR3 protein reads CASSLRGGQEGETQYF.

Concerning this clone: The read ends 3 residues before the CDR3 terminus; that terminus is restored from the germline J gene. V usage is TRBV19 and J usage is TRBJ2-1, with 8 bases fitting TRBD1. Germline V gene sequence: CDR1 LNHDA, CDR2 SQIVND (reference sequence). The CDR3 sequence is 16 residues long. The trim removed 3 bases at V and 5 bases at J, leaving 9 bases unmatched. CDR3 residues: CASSMGSAGGHNEQFF. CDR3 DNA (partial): TGTGCCAGTAGTATGGGCTCGGCAGGGGGCCACAATGAG.

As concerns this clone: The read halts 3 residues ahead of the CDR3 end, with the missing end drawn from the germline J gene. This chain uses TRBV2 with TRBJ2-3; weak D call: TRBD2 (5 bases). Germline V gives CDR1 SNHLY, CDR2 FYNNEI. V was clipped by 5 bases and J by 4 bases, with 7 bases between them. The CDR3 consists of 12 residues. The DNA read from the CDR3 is TGTGCCAGCAGTCGAGGGCCAGATACG. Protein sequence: CASSRGPDT. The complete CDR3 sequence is CASSRGPDTQYF.

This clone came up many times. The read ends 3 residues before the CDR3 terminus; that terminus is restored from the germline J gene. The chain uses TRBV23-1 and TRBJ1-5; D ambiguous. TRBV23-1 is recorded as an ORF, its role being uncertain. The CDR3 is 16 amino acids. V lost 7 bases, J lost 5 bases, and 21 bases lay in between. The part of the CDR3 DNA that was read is TGCGCCAGCAAACTTAATGAGGGTTCGTATGATCAGCCC. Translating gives CASKLNEGSYDQP. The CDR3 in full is CASKLNEGSYDQPQHF.

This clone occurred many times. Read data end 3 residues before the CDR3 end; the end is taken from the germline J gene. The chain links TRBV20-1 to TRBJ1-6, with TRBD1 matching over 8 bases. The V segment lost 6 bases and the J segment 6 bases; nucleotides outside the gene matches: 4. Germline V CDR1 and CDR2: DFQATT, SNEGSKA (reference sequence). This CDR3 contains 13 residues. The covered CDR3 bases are TGCAGTGCCGCGGGACAGGCTAATTCACCC. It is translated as CSAAGQANSP. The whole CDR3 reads CSAAGQANSPLHF.

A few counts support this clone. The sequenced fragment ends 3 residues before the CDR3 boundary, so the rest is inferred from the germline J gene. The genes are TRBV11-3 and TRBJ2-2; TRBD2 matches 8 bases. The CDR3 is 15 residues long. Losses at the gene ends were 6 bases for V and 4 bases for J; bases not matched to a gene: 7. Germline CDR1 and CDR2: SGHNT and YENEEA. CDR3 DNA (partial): TGTGCCAGCAGTCCGGGGGGGCCGGGCACCGGGGAG. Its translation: CASSPGGPGTGE. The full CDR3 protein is CASSPGGPGTGELFF.